A single sample gave rise to the 26 T cell receptor beta chains below, sequenced in a study of OX40 agonist ivuxolimab in advanced cancers. The repertoire was sequenced with immunoSEQ multiplex PCR; TCRdb's copy has only in-frame clones and lacks some. The sample consists of tens of thousands of clones, more than 65% of them appearing once. The starting material was CD4+ or CD8+ T cells sorted from blood, obtained in a trial of the OX40 agonist ivuxolimab. The receptors derive from an adult with an advanced solid tumor such as melanoma, head and neck, liver or kidney cancer.

As DNA, the CDR3 is TGTGCCATCAGTAACACTCCGGGACAGGCTGCCTACGAGCAGTACTTC. Encoded protein: CAISNTPGQAAYEQYF. The chain joins TRBV10-3 to TRBJ2-7, with 8 nucleotides matching TRBD1. CDR1 is ENHRY, CDR2 SYGVKD, per germline. The length of the CDR3 is 16 residues. The V and J ends lost 5 bases and 2 bases, in that order; junction bases with no gene match: 11.

The genes are TRBV6-1 and TRBJ2-1, with D perhaps matching TRBD1 or TRBD2 (6 bases each). Between the trimmed V and J ends, which lost 2 bases and 4 bases, there was a span of 12 bases. Germline V gene sequence: CDR1 MNHNS, CDR2 SASEGT. This CDR3 has 15 residues. The CDR3 is CASSESGGGYNEQFF. The CDR3 DNA reads TGTGCCAGCAGTGAATCCGGGGGCGGGTACAATGAGCAGTTCTTC.

This clone occurred once. The chain has TRBV27 and TRBJ2-1; 7 bases map to TRBD2. The ends lost 9 bases at V and 3 bases at J; junction bases unmatched: 5. CDR3 length equals 13 residues. Per the germline V gene, CDR1 is MNHEY and CDR2 is SMNVEV (reference sequence). CDR3 loop: CASKGRGYNEQFF. The CDR3 DNA reads TGTGCCAGTAAAGGGAGGGGCTACAATGAGCAGTTCTTC.

The V gene is TRBV5-1, the J gene TRBJ2-7; TRBD1 is a possible D gene (5 bases). Germline values: CDR1 SGHRS, CDR2 YFSETQ. This CDR3 contains 14 residues. Trimming removed 0 bases from V and 5 bases from J, with 12 bases in between. This CDR3 reads CASSLGPQGDEQYF. CDR3 coding DNA: TGCGCCAGCAGCTTGGGGCCCCAGGGCGACGAGCAGTACTTC.

This clone was found once. This chain links TRBV4-1 with TRBJ2-5, with D perhaps matching TRBD2 (6 bases). Trimming cost V 0 bases and J 5 bases, with 13 bases left between them. The CDR3 is 15 residues long. Germline V gene lookup returns CDR1 MGHRA and CDR2 YSYEKL. CDR3 bases: TGCGCCAGCAGCCAAGATGGGCGGGGCTGGGAGACCCAGTACTTC. Residues: CASSQDGRGWETQYF.

This clone occurred once. The V call is TRBV6-1, the J call TRBJ1-1; 7 positions agree with TRBD1. The CDR3 is 12 residues long. V trimming: 6 bases; J trimming: 10 bases; junction bases outside the gene matches: 8. Germline values: CDR1 MNHNS, CDR2 SASEGT. CDR3 nucleotides: TGTGCCAGCAGGGGCCAAGGGGGCAGAGCTTTCTTT. Encoded protein: CASRGQGGRAFF.

V gene TRBV7-9 combines with J gene TRBJ2-7; 9 bases agree with TRBD1. J lost 3 bases, V lost 2 bases, and 5 bases had no gene match. The V gene's germline CDR1 is SEHNR and CDR2 FQNEAQ (reference sequence). The CDR3 covers 15 residues. CDR3 nucleotide sequence: TGTGCCAGCAGCTTACACAGGGGGCCAGACTACGAGCAGTACTTC. Residues: CASSLHRGPDYEQYF.

This chain joins TRBV19 and TRBJ2-1; D ambiguous. V lost 10 bases and J lost 8, with 15 bases in between. The CDR3 has 12 amino acids. Germline V gene sequence: CDR1 LNHDA, CDR2 SQIVND (reference sequence). The CDR3 nucleotides read TGTGCCATTGGGGTAGCTCAAGATGAGCAGTTCTTC. Protein product: CAIGVAQDEQFF.

This chain uses TRBV27 with TRBJ2-1; the D is unclear. Trimming cost V 3 bases and J 6 bases, with 6 bases left between them. This CDR3 comprises 12 residues. Looked up from germline, CDR1 is MNHEY and CDR2 is SMNVEV (reference sequence). CDR3 sequence: CASSFYGNEQFF. The CDR3 coding sequence is TGTGCCAGCAGTTTCTACGGCAATGAGCAGTTCTTC.

The J gene is TRBJ2-7, the V gene TRBV6-5; D is ambiguous. Trimming took 0 bases from V and 3 from J, leaving 12 bases between them. There are 15 residues in the CDR3. Germline V gene sequence: CDR1 MNHEY, CDR2 SVGAGI. In DNA, the CDR3 is TGTGCCAGCAGTTACTCGCAGGCCCTTGACTACGAGCAGTACTTC. Residues: CASSYSQALDYEQYF.

The chain has TRBV27 and TRBJ2-7; D tentatively fits TRBD1 or TRBD2 (6 bases each). Trimming took off 6 bases at V and 5 bases at J, with 17 bases between the two ends. The CDR3 spans 14 residues. Germline CDR1 is MNHEY and CDR2 is SMNVEV (reference sequence). CDR3 nucleotides: TGTGCCAGCAGCCCCTGGGGGGCAAACAACGAGCAGTACTTC. It specifies CASSPWGANNEQYF.

The chain recombines TRBV9 with TRBJ2-2, with D possibly matching TRBD1 (6 bases). The CDR3 contains 19 residues. Deletions cut 0 bases from V and 4 bases from J, with 22 bases between. CDR1 SGDLS and CDR2 YYNGEE come from the germline V gene. Here the CDR3 DNA reads TGTGCCAGCAGCGTAGACGGACGGGACACCCTTTCCGGCACCGGGGAGCTGTTTTTT. As protein: CASSVDGRDTLSGTGELFF.

This chain links TRBV9 with TRBJ2-5, with TRBD1 matching 7 bases. There are 13 residues in the CDR3. Per the germline V gene, CDR1 is SGDLS and CDR2 is YYNGEE. V lost 5 bases, J lost 5 bases, and 6 bases stayed unmatched. As DNA, the CDR3 is TGTGCCAGCAGTCAGGGGGAGACGGAGACCCAGTACTTC. As protein: CASSQGETETQYF. Using reference TRBV9 and TRBJ2-5 for the parts outside the CDR3, the full variable domain is DSGVTQTPKHLITATGQRVTLRCSPRSGDLSVYWYQQSLDQGLQFLIQYYNGEERAKGNILERFSAQQFPDLHSELNLSSLELGDSALYFCASSQGETETQYFGPGTRLLVL.

The V gene is TRBV4-1, the J gene TRBJ2-1; 8 bases align to TRBD1. Looked up from germline, CDR1 is MGHRA and CDR2 is YSYEKL. Trimming at V came to 0 bases and at J to 2 bases, leaving 0 bases not matched to a gene. The CDR3 has 15 residues. The CDR3 here is CASSQDRGPYNEQFF. The DNA for the CDR3 is TGCGCCAGCAGCCAAGACAGGGGGCCCTACAATGAGCAGTTCTTC.

This rearrangement joins TRBV10-3 to TRBJ2-2; 8 bases map to TRBD2. The CDR3 runs to 13 residues. Germline V gives CDR1 ENHRY, CDR2 SYGVKD. V was clipped by 10 bases and J by 6 bases; unmatched bases: 7. The CDR3 loop reads CATLTSAAGELFF. CDR3 in DNA: TGTGCCACCCTGACTAGCGCGGCCGGGGAGCTGTTTTTT.

The V call is TRBV12-5, the J call TRBJ1-4; maybe TRBD1 (5 bases). The CDR3 loop spans 19 amino acids. Germline V gives CDR1 LGHNT, CDR2 FRNRAP. V dropped 0 bases and J dropped 5 bases, with 22 bases sitting between them. CDR3 coding DNA: TGTGCTAGTGGTTTGGTCAGGCTTAATAGTAGATGGGGGAATGAAAAACTGTTTTTT. Its protein product is CASGLVRLNSRWGNEKLFF.

This sequence joins TRBV6-5 and TRBJ1-5; the D is unclear. The CDR3 covers 15 residues. Looked up from germline, CDR1 is MNHEY and CDR2 is SVGAGI. Between the trimmed V and J ends, which lost 6 bases and 0 bases, there was a span of 12 bases. This chain's CDR3 is CASSLLAGSNQPQHF. The CDR3 DNA follows: TGTGCCAGCAGCCTCCTGGCGGGTAGCAATCAGCCCCAGCATTTT.

V gene TRBV27 combines with J gene TRBJ1-1; D may be TRBD1 (5 bases). This CDR3 has 16 residues. Germline V gene lookup returns CDR1 MNHEY and CDR2 SMNVEV (reference sequence). The V gene lost 2 bases and the J gene lost 1 base, with 14 bases spanning the gap. CDR3 nucleotide sequence: TGTGCCAGCAGTTTACTAAGGGGCCAGGGGAACACTGAAGCTTTCTTT. Protein sequence: CASSLLRGQGNTEAFF.

The V call is TRBV5-1, the J call TRBJ2-7, with TRBD2 identical over 10 bases. Germline CDR1 SGHRS, CDR2 YFSETQ. The CDR3 is 14 amino acids. Trimming cost V 1 base and J 4 bases; bases outside gene matches: 2. The CDR3 DNA sequence: TGCGCCAGCAGCTTGACTAGCGGGATTTACGAGCAGTACTTC. Its protein is CASSLTSGIYEQYF.

This clone was picked up a small number of times. The chain links TRBV10-1 to TRBJ2-1, with a tentative D call TRBD2 (5 bases). Trimming removed 4 bases at V and 4 bases at J, with 8 bases between. The CDR3 length is 13 residues. Germline loops: CDR1 WNHNN, CDR2 SYGVQD (reference sequence). CDR3 sequence: CASSARAYNEQFF. As DNA, the CDR3 is TGCGCCAGCAGTGCGAGGGCTTACAATGAGCAGTTCTTC.

The chain uses TRBV27 and TRBJ1-3, with 7 bases that match TRBD1. Trimming at V came to 6 bases and at J to 2 bases, leaving 1 base not matched to a gene. CDR1 and CDR2 (germline): MNHEY, SMNVEV (reference sequence). The CDR3 loop spans 13 amino acids. CDR3 protein: CASRGGAGNTIYF. CDR3 DNA sequence: TGTGCCAGCAGAGGGGGCGCTGGAAACACCATATATTTT.

The V and J genes are TRBV4-1 and TRBJ2-1, with 7 bases identical to TRBD2. CDR1 and CDR2 (germline): MGHRA, YSYEKL. The CDR3 is made up of 14 amino acids. Trimming took 6 bases from V and 5 from J; bases not matched to a gene: 7. The CDR3 reads CASRPREADNEQFF. In nucleotides, the CDR3 is TGCGCCAGCAGACCACGGGAGGCTGACAATGAGCAGTTCTTC.

CDR3: CASSPGLAGYEQYF. The DNA of the CDR3 is TGTGCCAGCAGCCCAGGACTAGCTGGTTACGAGCAGTACTTC. The chain carries TRBV4-2 and TRBJ2-7; 8 bases map to TRBD2. The CDR3 runs to 14 residues. Per germline, CDR1 LGHNA and CDR2 YNFKEQ. V was pared by 4 bases and J by 4 bases, with 6 bases of the junction left unmatched.

The table lists this clone with a few counts. The chain employs TRBV5-6 and TRBJ1-3; D gene unclear. V lost 5 bases and J lost 2, with 11 bases in between. Germline V gene data show CDR1 as SGHDT and CDR2 as YYEEEE. This CDR3 is 14 amino acids long. CDR3 bases: TGTGCCAGCAGGACCAAGGGAGCTGGAAACACCATATATTTT. It specifies CASRTKGAGNTIYF.

This CDR3 is CASRPALLAGQETQYF. CDR3 nucleotides: TGTGCCAGCAGGCCAGCCCTTTTGGCCGGGCAAGAGACCCAGTACTTC. V and J are TRBV7-9 and TRBJ2-5; no clear D gene. The CDR3 sequence is 16 residues long. V lost 6 bases and J lost 2, with 19 bases in between. Looked up from germline, CDR1 is SEHNR and CDR2 is FQNEAQ (reference sequence). The complete variable domain, with remaining parts taken from reference TRBV7-9 and TRBJ2-5, reads DTGVSQNPRHKITKRGQNVTFRCDPISEHNRLYWYRQTLGQGPEFLTYFQNEAQLEKSRLLSDRFSAERPKGSFSTLEIQRTEQGDSAMYLCASRPALLAGQETQYFGPGTRLLVL.

V gene TRBV27 combines with J gene TRBJ2-7; 13 bases align to TRBD2. This CDR3 is built from 15 residues. V dropped 5 bases and J dropped 3; count of bases not matched to a gene: 4. Germline V gene lookup returns CDR1 MNHEY and CDR2 SMNVEV (reference sequence). CDR3 sequence: CASSPRLAGGYEQYF. The CDR3 DNA follows: TGTGCCAGCAGTCCCCGACTAGCGGGAGGCTACGAGCAGTACTTC.